This paragraph reports one T cell receptor (beta chain). Its antigen specificity is not known. Base qualities are missing; no much larger clone stands one base away. Library creation used the immunoSEQ multiplex PCR assay. TCR beta CDR3 sequencing was performed on DNA from the cultured, isolated CD4+ T cells. As for the original processing: The analysis removed non-productive TCR sequences, trimmed reads to the CDR3 region, and retained only CDR3s that were 7 or more amino acids long. Antigen-specific clonotypes were identified with the MANAFEST web app by comparing expansion in peptide wells against reference cultures. To count as positive, a clone had to show expansion at FDR<0.05 compared with the reference and with all other wells, an odds ratio above 5, and a frequency above 0.1% in two replicate wells. Cross-reactive clonotypes were defined as significantly expanded in SARS-CoV-2 spike wells and in at least one common cold coronavirus spike condition. CDR3 similarity was assessed by Levenshtein distance with the stringdist R package, and unrooted trees were built with ape in R 3.6.1. TCRdb took over this immuneACCESS table, retaining in-frame rearrangements with V and J assigned. Such tables are incomplete; in checked studies, under half of the missing clones stem from an unresolved V gene, and the remainder is unexplained. V and J calls and clone size are given by that table; D and trimming were obtained from the DNA. Present in this sample are tens of thousands of clones, roughly two thirds of which were seen just once. The ten biggest clones cover about 16% of the sample.

To identify antigen-specific CD4+ T cell clonotypes by their expansion, the ViraFEST assay first stimulated PBMC with viral peptide pools and then applied TCR sequencing. After approximately eleven days of culture, CD4+ T cells were isolated with the EasySep CD4+ T cell isolation kit. Healthy vaccine recipients had no prior SARS-CoV-2 infection, confirmed by negative nucleocapsid antibodies before and after vaccination. Fewer than 2.5 million PBMC per well were cultured in IMDM with about 4.5% human AB serum, 8.5 to 10 IU/ml IL-2 and gentamicin, plus 10 ug/ml peptides. On days 3 and 7, half of the culture medium was replaced with fresh IL-2-containing medium. Unless noted otherwise, every peptide stimulation condition was grown in triplicate wells. PBMC were separated from whole blood using Ficoll-Paque Plus gradient centrifugation and were then either cryopreserved at -140C or used fresh. The spike proteins of SARS-CoV-2 and of the common cold coronaviruses HCoV-NL63, HCoV-OC43 and HCoV-229E were spanned by overlapping peptide pools. Genomic DNA was extracted from cultured CD4+ T cells with the QIAamp micro DNA kit.

The sample belongs to a study of vaccination effects on CD4 cells after COVID-19 (dated by TCRdb to between 2022 and 2023). About the investigation overall: Each participant received two doses of an mRNA SARS-CoV-2 vaccine, either BNT162b2 or mRNA-1273. SARS-CoV-2 spike-specific CD4+ TCR repertoires were compared before and after mRNA vaccination in COVID-19 convalescent patients and in infection-naive vaccine recipients. A total of 10 COVID-19 convalescent patients and a handful of SARS-CoV-2-naive healthy vaccine recipients were included in the full study. Cultures from other donors in the study were sequenced with the Oncomine TCR Beta short-read assay on an Illumina iSeq 100. Results the study describes overall, beyond this receptor: Only a small number of convalescent patients were included, and no early post-infection timepoints were available, which limited the study. Among healthy vaccine recipients, nearly all vaccine-induced clones were SARS-CoV-2 mono-reactive, and only 1 of 255 was cross-reactive with common cold coronaviruses. At late post-vaccination timepoints, both infection-induced and vaccine-induced clones showed marked clonal contraction, consistent with waning T cell responses.

According to the germline V gene (reference sequence), CDR1 reads SEHNR and CDR2 reads FQNEAQ. V lost 2 bases and J lost 2 bases; the stretch between them is 17 bases long. The CDR3 spans 17 residues, from the cysteine through the phenylalanine. Just the 51-base CDR3 DNA is kept, in frame starting at base 1. This TCR derives from a human donor who received a COVID-19 vaccine. Material: CD4+ T cells from PBMCs cultured with SARS-CoV-2 spike peptides, obtained before COVID-19 vaccination. The sample's cell subset or site label, decoded: SARS-CoV-2 spike overlapping peptide pool stimulation. This sequence uses TRBV7-9 and TRBJ2-3; a tentative D call is TRBD2 (5 bases match). The CDR3 region has the sequence CASSLWVALLNTDTQYF. The nucleotide sequence is TGTGCCAGCAGCTTATGGGTAGCGTTACTCAACACAGATACGCAGTATTTT.